This T cell receptor beta chain was sequenced for a study of T cell repertoires in cytomegalovirus infection (dated by TCRdb to the late 2010s). Regarding the research as a whole: The HLA type of each donor mattered for the analysis, because public TCR beta signatures pointed to carriage of CMV infection along with the matching HLA type.

The sequencer listed for this sample is Illumina HiSeq 1500. Through fastp at Q25 and MiXCR, TCRdb rebuilt clones from the public reads, retaining in-frame beta chains. Each CDR3 protein gets just one entry, which takes the most common genes and DNA from the rows behind it. A total of hundreds of thousands of distinct CDR3 sequences appear in this sample, roughly a sixth of them only once. The ten most abundant clones make up approximately 12% of the sample. Reading from cysteine to phenylalanine, the CDR3 counts 14 amino acids. Of the read, only the CDR3 DNA is kept; its 42 bases are in frame from base 1. The V end gives up 5 bases and the J end 9 bases, leaving 12 bases in the junction not matched to a gene. Study-level results and caveats: Cumulative frequency of public TCR beta family members discriminated carriers of CMV infection plus the relevant HLA type in this cohort and an independent 352-donor cohort. The ex vivo response was dominated by HLA-C-restricted CMV-specific TCR beta clonotypes, and the single most frequent clonotype in two of eight donors was supplied by these HLA-C-restricted clonotypes.

This clonotype was seen repeatedly, ten times or more. Its antigen is not yet known. Nothing much larger sits one base from this clone, and base qualities are not available. The chain is assembled from TRBV12-3 or TRBV12-4 and TRBJ1-2; 7 bases in the junction line up with TRBD1. The sequencing sample was made of PBMCs. This TCR was recovered from a human donor in good health (CMV status not recorded). Some clones in this sample may be carry-over from other donors' samples. The DNA reads TGTGCCAGCAGTGCAGCCGGGACAGTCTCGAGCTACACCTTC. It translates as CASSAAGTVSSYTF.